The T cell receptor beta chain described here comes from a study of glioma-infiltrating T cells after dendritic cell vaccination. The assay was immunoSEQ multiplex PCR, and TCRdb's table has in-frame clones only and misses some. The sample gives under 100,000 clones, about 83% of which show up once; over 2.5% is in the top ten. Germline CDR1 and CDR2: SNHLY and FYNNEI. The V end lost 6 bases, the J end lost 2 bases, and 16 bases lay between the germline ends. The CDR3 has 15 amino acids. The TCR comes from a human donor with glioblastoma. Source: blood, taken before dendritic cell vaccination. The genes are TRBV2 and TRBJ2-5; D is perhaps TRBD1 (5 bases). CDR3 sequence: CASRSRQSRQETQYF. The CDR3, as DNA: TGTGCCAGCAGATCCCGACAGTCCCGACAAGAGACCCAGTACTTC.